The sequence of this TCR beta chain was determined in a study of beta chain features in type 1 diabetes. The CDR3 has 13 amino acids. Trimming removed 0 bases from V and 6 bases from J, with 8 bases in between. The germline V gene encodes CDR1 GTSNPN and CDR2 SVGIG (reference sequence). This clone was found a few times. Its target is not known. Study conclusions and caveats: Within each of all four CD4+ subsets, Type 1 diabetes patients had TCRB CDR3s that were moderately but significantly shorter. No resolution was reached here on whether HLA type influences TCRB rearrangement.

Every bit of the isolated RNA underwent reverse transcription, so sequencing read expressed TCRB transcripts. Some clones are missing from TCRdb's copy, which holds only in-frame ones; the method was immunoSEQ multiplex PCR. The table records around 600,000 clones, under 15% of them present only once. The sequence was collected from a man aged 25-45 years with type 1 diabetes. Sequencing was performed on naive CD4+ T cells from blood. The chain carries TRBV30 and TRBJ1-4, with D hard to call. The CDR3 nucleotides read TGTGCCTGGAGTGTGGGAGTCGATGAAAAACTGTTTTTT. Its protein is CAWSVGVDEKLFF.